This paragraph covers one T cell receptor beta chain sequence. Produced via immunoSEQ multiplex PCR; TCRdb's table is partial and in-frame only. The repertoire consists of around 74,000 clones, with roughly nine tenths occurring once and the leading ten covering about 3.5%. The sample is drawn from a study of T cell changes during pregnancy in multiple sclerosis. CDR1 and CDR2 from the germline V gene are SGHVS and FNYEAQ. V was pared by 1 base and J by 6 bases, with 16 bases between. The CDR3 spans 15 residues. V is TRBV7-6 and J is TRBJ2-7; D unclear. The clonotype originates from a female donor with multiple sclerosis, enrolled in a pregnancy study. The sample here was peripheral blood, taken before pregnancy. The CDR3 DNA is TGTGCCAGCAGCTTAGTTCTAACTTCCCACGGCGAGCAGTACTTC. Protein: CASSLVLTSHGEQYF.